This T cell receptor (beta chain) was retrieved from a study of vaccination and CD4 T cells after COVID-19. Noted treatment: roughly 11-day PBMC culture with coronavirus spike peptide pools or control peptides (ViraFEST assay). Samples of CD4+ T cells were obtained from the unexposed donor before the COVID-19 pandemic (2011-2018). Sequenced with the Oncomine TCR Beta short-read assay was DNA taken from cultured CD4+ T cells. TCRdb reprocessed the PCR reads via MiXCR and lists one record per CDR3 protein. The sample lists fewer than 4,500 distinct CDR3 sequences, more than 20% occurring once. Worth noting for this clonotype: The antigen remains unidentified.

This CDR3 region has 14 residues. V was trimmed by 1 base and J by 3 bases, leaving 9 bases between them. From germline, CDR1 is LNHDA and CDR2 SQIVND (reference sequence). The chain uses TRBV19 and TRBJ1-1; D is possibly TRBD1 (5 bases). The receptor comes from a human donor in good health. The material sequenced was CD4+ T cells from blood, cultured in vitro. The CDR3 nucleotides are TGTGCCAGTAGTATAGGTGGAGGGGACACTGAAGCTTTCTTT. It translates to CASSIGGGDTEAFF.